The entry below describes one T cell receptor beta chain. Its antigen is still unknown. These data originate in a study of lung T cells in sarcoidosis with Löfgren's syndrome. This CDR3 spans 16 amino acids. Trimming took off 5 bases at V and 1 base at J, with 15 bases between the two ends. From germline, CDR1 is MDHEN and CDR2 SYDVKM. TCRdb reprocessed the reads with MiXCR, giving one entry per CDR3 protein. The sample lists 8,000 to 10,000 distinct CDR3 sequences, roughly 20% occurring once. Study-level points and caveats: TRAV12-1 and TRBV2 were reportedly most expanded in Löfgren's patients.

This clonotype was obtained from a human donor with sarcoidosis (Löfgren's syndrome or another form), or a control subject (not recorded which). The sequencing input was CD4+ T cells from bronchoalveolar lavage fluid. This chain uses TRBV28 with TRBJ2-1; maybe TRBD2 (6 bases). The CDR3 protein is CASSLTGLSSYNEQFF. The CDR3 DNA is TGTGCCAGCAGTCTGACGGGACTCAGTTCCTACAATGAGCAGTTCTTC.